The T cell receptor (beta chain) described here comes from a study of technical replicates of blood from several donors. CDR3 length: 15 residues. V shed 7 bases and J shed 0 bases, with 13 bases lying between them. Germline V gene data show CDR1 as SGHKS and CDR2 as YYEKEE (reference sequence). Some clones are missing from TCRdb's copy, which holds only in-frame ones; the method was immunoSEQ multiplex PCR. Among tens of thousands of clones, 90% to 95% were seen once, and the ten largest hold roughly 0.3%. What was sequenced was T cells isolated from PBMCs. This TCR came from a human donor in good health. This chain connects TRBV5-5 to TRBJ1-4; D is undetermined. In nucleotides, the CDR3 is TGTGCCAGCGCCCGGGAGCTTCCAACTAATGAAAAACTGTTTTTT. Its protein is CASARELPTNEKLFF.